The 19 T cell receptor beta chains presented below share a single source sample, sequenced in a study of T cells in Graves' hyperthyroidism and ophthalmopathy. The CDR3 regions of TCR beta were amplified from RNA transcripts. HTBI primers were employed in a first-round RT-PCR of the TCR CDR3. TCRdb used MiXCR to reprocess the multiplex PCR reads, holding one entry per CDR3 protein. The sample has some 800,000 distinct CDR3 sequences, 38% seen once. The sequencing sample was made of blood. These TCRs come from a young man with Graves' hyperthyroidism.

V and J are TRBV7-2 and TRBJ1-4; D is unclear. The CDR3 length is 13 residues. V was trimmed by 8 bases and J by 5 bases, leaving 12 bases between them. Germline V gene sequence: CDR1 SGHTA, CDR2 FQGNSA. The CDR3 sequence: CASVLTSNEKLFF. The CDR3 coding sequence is TGTGCCAGCGTCTTGACAAGCAATGAAAAACTGTTTTTT.

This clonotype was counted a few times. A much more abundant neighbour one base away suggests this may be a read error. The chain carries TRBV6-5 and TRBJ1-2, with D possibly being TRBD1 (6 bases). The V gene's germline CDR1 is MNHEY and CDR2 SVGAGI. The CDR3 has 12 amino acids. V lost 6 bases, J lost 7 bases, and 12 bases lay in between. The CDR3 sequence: CASSQAGVGYTF. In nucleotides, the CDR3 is TGTGCCAGCAGCCAGGCAGGGGTTGGCTACACCTTC.

CDR3 bases: TGTGCCAGTAGTATAAAGGACGGTAGCAATCAGCCCCAGCATTTT. Translating it yields CASSIKDGSNQPQHF. The chain uses TRBV19 and TRBJ1-5; D gene unclear. Trimming shortened V by 2 bases and J by 0 bases, and 8 bases separated the two germline ends. The CDR3 runs 15 residues. Germline assignment: CDR1 LNHDA and CDR2 SQIVND (reference sequence).

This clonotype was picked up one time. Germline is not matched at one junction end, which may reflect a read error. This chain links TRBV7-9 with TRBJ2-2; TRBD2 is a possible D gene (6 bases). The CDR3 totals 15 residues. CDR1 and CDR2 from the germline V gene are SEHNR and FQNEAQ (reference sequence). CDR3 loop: CASSLAGRNTGELSW. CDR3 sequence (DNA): TGTGCCAGCAGCTTAGCAGGGAGGAACACCGGGGAGCTGTCTTGG.

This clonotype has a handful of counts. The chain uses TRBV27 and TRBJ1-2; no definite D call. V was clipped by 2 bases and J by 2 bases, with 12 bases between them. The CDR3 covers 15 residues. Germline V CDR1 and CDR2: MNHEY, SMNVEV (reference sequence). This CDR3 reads CASSLGSPQNYGYTF. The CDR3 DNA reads TGTGCCAGCAGTTTAGGGTCTCCTCAGAACTATGGCTACACCTTC.

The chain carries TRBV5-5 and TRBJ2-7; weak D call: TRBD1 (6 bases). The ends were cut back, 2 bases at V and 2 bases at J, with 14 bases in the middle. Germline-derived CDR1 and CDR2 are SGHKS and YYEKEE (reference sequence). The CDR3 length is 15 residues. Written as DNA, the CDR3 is TGTGCCAGCAGCTTTTCGGGCAGGGGAACCTACGAGCAGTACTTC. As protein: CASSFSGRGTYEQYF.

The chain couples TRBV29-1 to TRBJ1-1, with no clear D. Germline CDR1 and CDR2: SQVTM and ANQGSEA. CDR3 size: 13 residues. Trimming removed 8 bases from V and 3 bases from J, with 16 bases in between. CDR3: CSSRAGEDTEAFF. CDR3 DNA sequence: TGCAGCTCCCGGGCCGGGGAGGACACTGAAGCTTTCTTT.

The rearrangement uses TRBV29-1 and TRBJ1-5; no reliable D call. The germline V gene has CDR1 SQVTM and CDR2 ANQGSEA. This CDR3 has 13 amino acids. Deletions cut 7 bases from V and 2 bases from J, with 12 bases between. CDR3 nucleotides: TGCAGCGCTACTGAGGGCGGCAATCAGCCCCAGCATTTT. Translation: CSATEGGNQPQHF.

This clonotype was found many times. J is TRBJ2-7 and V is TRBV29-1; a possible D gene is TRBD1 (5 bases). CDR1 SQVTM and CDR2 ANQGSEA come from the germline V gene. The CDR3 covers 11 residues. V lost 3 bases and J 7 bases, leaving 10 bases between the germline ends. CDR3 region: CSVETVVEQYF. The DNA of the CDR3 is TGCAGCGTTGAGACAGTAGTTGAGCAGTACTTC.

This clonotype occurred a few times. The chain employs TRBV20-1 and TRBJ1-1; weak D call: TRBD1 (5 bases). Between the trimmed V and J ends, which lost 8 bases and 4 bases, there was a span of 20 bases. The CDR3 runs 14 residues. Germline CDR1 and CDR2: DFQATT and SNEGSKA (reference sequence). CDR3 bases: TGCAGTCCGCGACCGGGGGGGTCGGGCACTGAAGCTTTCTTT. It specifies CSPRPGGSGTEAFF.

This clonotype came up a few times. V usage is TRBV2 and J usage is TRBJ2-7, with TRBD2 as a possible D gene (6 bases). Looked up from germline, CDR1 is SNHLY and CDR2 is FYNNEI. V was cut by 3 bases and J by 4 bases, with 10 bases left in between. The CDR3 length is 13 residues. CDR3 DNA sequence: TGTGCCAGCAGTGAGACTAGACCGTACGAGCAGTACTTC. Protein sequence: CASSETRPYEQYF.

The CDR3 region is CASSEYGGAGTGELFF. The CDR3 bases are TGTGCCAGCAGTGAATATGGGGGGGCCGGAACCGGGGAGCTGTTTTTT. The J gene is TRBJ2-2, the V gene TRBV25-1, with D possibly TRBD2 on 7 matching bases. V lost 0 bases to trimming and J lost 5 bases, with 13 bases between them. This CDR3 is 16 amino acids long. The germline V gene encodes CDR1 MGHDK and CDR2 SYGVNS.

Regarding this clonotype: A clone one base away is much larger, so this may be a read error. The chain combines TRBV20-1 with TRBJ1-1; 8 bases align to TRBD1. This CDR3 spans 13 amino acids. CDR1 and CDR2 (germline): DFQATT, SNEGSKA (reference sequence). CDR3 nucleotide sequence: TGCAGTGCTTCGGACAGGGCGAACACTGAAGCTTCCTTT. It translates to CSASDRANTEASF.

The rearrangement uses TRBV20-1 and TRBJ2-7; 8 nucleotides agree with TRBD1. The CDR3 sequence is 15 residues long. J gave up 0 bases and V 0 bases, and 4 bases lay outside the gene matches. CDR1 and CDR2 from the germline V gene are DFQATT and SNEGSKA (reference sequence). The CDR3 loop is CSAREDRVFSYEQYF. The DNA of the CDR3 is TGCAGTGCTAGAGAGGACAGGGTCTTCTCCTACGAGCAGTACTTC.

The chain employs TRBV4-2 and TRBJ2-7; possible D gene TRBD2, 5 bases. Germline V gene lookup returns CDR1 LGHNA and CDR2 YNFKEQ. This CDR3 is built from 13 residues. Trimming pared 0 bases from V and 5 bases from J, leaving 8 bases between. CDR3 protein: CASSQERVDEQYF. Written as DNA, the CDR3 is TGTGCCAGCAGCCAAGAGCGGGTGGACGAGCAGTACTTC.

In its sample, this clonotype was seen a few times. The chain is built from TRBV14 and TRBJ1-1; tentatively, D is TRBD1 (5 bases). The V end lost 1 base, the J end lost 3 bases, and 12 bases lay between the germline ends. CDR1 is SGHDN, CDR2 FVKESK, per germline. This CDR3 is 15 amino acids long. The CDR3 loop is CASSQAIQGDTEAFF. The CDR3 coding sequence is TGTGCCAGCAGCCAAGCGATTCAAGGGGACACTGAAGCTTTCTTT.

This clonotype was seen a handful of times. This CDR3 reads CASRPPVTGELFF. The CDR3 bases are TGTGCCAGCAGGCCACCCGTCACCGGGGAGCTGTTTTTT. The J gene is TRBJ2-2, the V gene TRBV7-9, with D hard to call. The CDR3 has 13 amino acids. In germline, CDR1 is SEHNR, CDR2 FQNEAQ (reference sequence). Trimming took off 6 bases at V and 4 bases at J, with 9 bases between the two ends.

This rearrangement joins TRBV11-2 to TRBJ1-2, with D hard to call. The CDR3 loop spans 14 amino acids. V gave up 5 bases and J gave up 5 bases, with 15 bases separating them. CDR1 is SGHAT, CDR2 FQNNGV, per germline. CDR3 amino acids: CASSQAEGRYGYTF. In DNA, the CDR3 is TGTGCCAGCAGCCAAGCTGAGGGTAGATATGGCTACACCTTC. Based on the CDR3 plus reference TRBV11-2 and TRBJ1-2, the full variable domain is EAGVAQSPRYKIIEKRQSVAFWCNPISGHATLYWYQQILGQGPKLLIQFQNNGVVDDSQLPKDRFSAERLKGVDSTLKIQPAKLEDSAVYLCASSQAEGRYGYTFGSGTRLTVV.

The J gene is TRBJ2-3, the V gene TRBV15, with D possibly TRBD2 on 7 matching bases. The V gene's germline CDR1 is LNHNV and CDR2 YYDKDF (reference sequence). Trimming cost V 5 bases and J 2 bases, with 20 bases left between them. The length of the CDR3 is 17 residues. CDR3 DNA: TGTGCCACCAGCCCACGGGGGGCCCGCGGCCCCACAGATACGCAGTATTTT. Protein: CATSPRGARGPTDTQYF.